This is a list of T cell receptor beta chains from one sample in a study of CD8 T cells in Susac syndrome. TCRdb used MiXCR to reprocess the immunoSEQ multiplex PCR reads, holding one entry per CDR3 protein. The sample holds approximately 150,000 distinct CDR3 sequences; around 85% are singletons and the top ten take 0.45% to 0.6%. Specimen: CD8+ T cells from PBMCs. All receptors come from a human donor with multiple sclerosis. CDR3s include the opening cysteine and the closing phenylalanine or tryptophan. A D gene is named only where the DNA matches it firmly. Part of the rows lack a size; the others show once, few, many or a class for expanded clones.

d_call: .; cdr3_length: 17; j_call: TRBJ2-3; clone_size: once; v_call: TRBV13; cdr3_nt: TGTGCCAGCAGCTTAAGCCCTTTCGGGGAAAGCACAGATACGCAGTATTTT; cdr3_aa: CASSLSPFGESTDTQYF
d_call: TRBD1; cdr3_length: 15; j_call: TRBJ1-2; clone_size: .; v_call: TRBV3-1; cdr3_nt: TGTGCCAGCAGCCAATGGGACAGGGCGGACTATGGCTACACCTTC; cdr3_aa: CASSQWDRADYGYTF
d_call: .; cdr3_length: 16; j_call: TRBJ2-1; clone_size: .; v_call: TRBV7-9; cdr3_nt: TGTGCCAGCAGCAAACAGGGAATGCGATCCTACAATGAGCAGTTCTTC; cdr3_aa: CASSKQGMRSYNEQFF
d_call: TRBD2; cdr3_length: 15; j_call: TRBJ2-7; clone_size: .; v_call: TRBV2; cdr3_nt: TGTGCCAGCAGAGTTCTAGCGGGGGGGCCGGCAGAGCAGTACTTC; cdr3_aa: CASRVLAGGPAEQYF
d_call: .; cdr3_length: 15; j_call: TRBJ2-6; clone_size: .; v_call: TRBV6-1; cdr3_nt: TGTGCCAGCGGGGACACCAACTCTGGGGCCAACGTCCTGACTTTC; cdr3_aa: CASGDTNSGANVLTF
d_call: .; cdr3_length: 16; j_call: TRBJ2-3; clone_size: .; v_call: TRBV4-1; cdr3_nt: TGCGCCAGCAGCCAAGGGGGCGGGATACGCACAGATACGCAGTATTTT; cdr3_aa: CASSQGGGIRTDTQYF
d_call: TRBD2; cdr3_length: 22; j_call: TRBJ2-1; clone_size: .; v_call: TRBV6-2/TRBV6-3; cdr3_nt: TGTGCCAGCAGTTACTCGATTCGGTATCCAGAGGAGTTAGCGGGAGGCTTGAATGAGCAGTTCTTC; cdr3_aa: CASSYSIRYPEELAGGLNEQFF
d_call: TRBD1; cdr3_length: 15; j_call: TRBJ2-2; clone_size: .; v_call: TRBV7-9; cdr3_nt: TGTGCCAGCATCCAAGGACAGGGGGGTACCGGGGAGCTGTTTTTT; cdr3_aa: CASIQGQGGTGELFF
d_call: .; cdr3_length: 14; j_call: TRBJ1-1; clone_size: .; v_call: TRBV5-1; cdr3_nt: TGCGCCAGCAGCTTGGCCGGGGGGGTCACTGAAGCTTTCTTT; cdr3_aa: CASSLAGGVTEAFF
d_call: .; cdr3_length: 13; j_call: TRBJ2-5; clone_size: .; v_call: TRBV7-9; cdr3_nt: TGTGCCAGCAGCTTAGGTATCGAGGAGACCCAGTACTTC; cdr3_aa: CASSLGIEETQYF
d_call: .; cdr3_length: 13; j_call: TRBJ1-1; clone_size: once; v_call: TRBV30; cdr3_nt: TGTGCCTGGAGTATGGACAGGAACACTGAAGCTTTCTTT; cdr3_aa: CAWSMDRNTEAFF
d_call: TRBD2; cdr3_length: 17; j_call: TRBJ2-2; clone_size: once; v_call: TRBV7-9; cdr3_nt: TGTGCCAGCAGCTTACTTATTAGCGGGAGCCCCACCGGGGAGCTGTTTTTT; cdr3_aa: CASSLLISGSPTGELFF
d_call: .; cdr3_length: 15; j_call: TRBJ1-2; clone_size: few; v_call: TRBV12-3/TRBV12-4; cdr3_nt: TGTGCCAGCAGTCCGGGCCTGAGGGGATACTATGGCTACACCTTC; cdr3_aa: CASSPGLRGYYGYTF
d_call: .; cdr3_length: 12; j_call: TRBJ1-1; clone_size: .; v_call: TRBV18; cdr3_nt: TGTGCCACCCAAACGGACAGCCCGGTGACTTTCTTT; cdr3_aa: CATQTDSPVTFF
d_call: .; cdr3_length: 14; j_call: TRBJ1-5; clone_size: .; v_call: TRBV7-9; cdr3_nt: TGTGCCAGCAGCTCAGACGGCTTCAATCAGCCCCAGCATTTT; cdr3_aa: CASSSDGFNQPQHF
d_call: .; cdr3_length: 13; j_call: TRBJ1-1; clone_size: .; v_call: TRBV19; cdr3_nt: TGTGCCAGTAGTGCCAGCGTTAACACTGAAGCTTTCTTT; cdr3_aa: CASSASVNTEAFF
d_call: TRBD2; cdr3_length: 14; j_call: TRBJ2-7; clone_size: .; v_call: TRBV20-1; cdr3_nt: TGCAGTGCCCCCCCCGGGGGGGATCCCTACGAGCAGTACTTC; cdr3_aa: CSAPPGGDPYEQYF
d_call: TRBD2; cdr3_length: 19; j_call: TRBJ2-5; clone_size: .; v_call: TRBV3-1; cdr3_nt: TGTGCCAGCACCCAAACTGCTGGCAGACTAGCGGGGGGGCAAGAGACCCAGTACTTC; cdr3_aa: CASTQTAGRLAGGQETQYF
d_call: .; cdr3_length: 15; j_call: TRBJ2-3; clone_size: few; v_call: TRBV6-1; cdr3_nt: TGTGCCAGCAGGGCCGGGACATCCTTTTTTGATACGCAGTATTTT; cdr3_aa: CASRAGTSFFDTQYF
d_call: TRBD2; cdr3_length: 14; j_call: TRBJ2-1; clone_size: .; v_call: TRBV6-5; cdr3_nt: TGTGCCAGCACCGCCGGGACTACTAACAATGAGCAGTTCTTC; cdr3_aa: CASTAGTTNNEQFF
d_call: .; cdr3_length: 14; j_call: TRBJ2-3; clone_size: .; v_call: TRBV12-3/TRBV12-4; cdr3_nt: TGTGCCAGCAGCCCCGGGACTCAGACAGATACGCAGTATTTT; cdr3_aa: CASSPGTQTDTQYF
d_call: .; cdr3_length: 16; j_call: TRBJ2-7; clone_size: .; v_call: TRBV5-4; cdr3_nt: TGTGCCAGCAGCAAGCCGGACCCCCCAAAAGCCTACGAGCAGTACTTC; cdr3_aa: CASSKPDPPKAYEQYF
d_call: .; cdr3_length: 13; j_call: TRBJ1-1; clone_size: .; v_call: TRBV19; cdr3_nt: TGTGCCAGCGGACGGGCCCCGCGCACTGAAGCTTTCTTT; cdr3_aa: CASGRAPRTEAFF
d_call: TRBD2; cdr3_length: 17; j_call: TRBJ2-7; clone_size: .; v_call: TRBV6-2/TRBV6-3; cdr3_nt: TGTGCCAGCAGTGACGGGACTAGCGGGAGATCCCCATGGGAGCAGTACTTC; cdr3_aa: CASSDGTSGRSPWEQYF
d_call: .; cdr3_length: 15; j_call: TRBJ2-3; clone_size: .; v_call: TRBV7-9; cdr3_nt: TGTGCCAGCAGCTCCAATTCCGACACTACAGATACGCAGTATTTT; cdr3_aa: CASSSNSDTTDTQYF
d_call: .; cdr3_length: 14; j_call: TRBJ1-2; clone_size: once; v_call: TRBV19; cdr3_nt: TGTGCCAGTAGTATAGAGGGTTTTTCCGGTGGCTACACCTTC; cdr3_aa: CASSIEGFSGGYTF
d_call: TRBD1; cdr3_length: 15; j_call: TRBJ2-5; clone_size: few; v_call: TRBV3-1; cdr3_nt: TGTGCCAGCAGCCCCCCGGGACAGCACCAAGAGACCCAGTACTTC; cdr3_aa: CASSPPGQHQETQYF
d_call: .; cdr3_length: 15; j_call: TRBJ1-1; clone_size: .; v_call: TRBV29-1; cdr3_nt: TGCAGCGTTGAAGATTATCAGGGTATGAACACTGAAGCTTTCTTT; cdr3_aa: CSVEDYQGMNTEAFF
d_call: .; cdr3_length: 14; j_call: TRBJ2-3; clone_size: .; v_call: TRBV6-6; cdr3_nt: TGTGCCAGCAAAAGTGGATCAGTCACAGATACGCAGTATTTT; cdr3_aa: CASKSGSVTDTQYF
d_call: TRBD1; cdr3_length: 17; j_call: TRBJ2-2; clone_size: .; v_call: TRBV11-1; cdr3_nt: TGTGCCAGCAGCTTAGCTTGGACAGGGCAAAACACCGGGGAGCTGTTTTTT; cdr3_aa: CASSLAWTGQNTGELFF
d_call: .; cdr3_length: 12; j_call: TRBJ1-2; clone_size: .; v_call: TRBV6-2/TRBV6-3; cdr3_nt: TGTGCCAGCAGTTACGGGCCAAATGGCTACACCTTC; cdr3_aa: CASSYGPNGYTF
d_call: .; cdr3_length: 13; j_call: TRBJ2-7; clone_size: .; v_call: TRBV7-2; cdr3_nt: TGTGCCAGCAGCGTAGACAATTCCTACGAGCAGTACTTC; cdr3_aa: CASSVDNSYEQYF
d_call: .; cdr3_length: 15; j_call: TRBJ1-2; clone_size: .; v_call: TRBV28; cdr3_nt: TGTGCCAGCAGTTTATCCGAGGCGCGCTACTATGGCTACACCTTC; cdr3_aa: CASSLSEARYYGYTF
d_call: .; cdr3_length: 16; j_call: TRBJ2-4; clone_size: .; v_call: TRBV11-2; cdr3_nt: TGTGCCAGCAGCTCCTTTGCGCATGTACCCAAAAACATTCAGTACTTC; cdr3_aa: CASSSFAHVPKNIQYF
d_call: .; cdr3_length: 12; j_call: TRBJ1-1; clone_size: once; v_call: TRBV2; cdr3_nt: TGTGCCAGCAGTGGATGGGGGCTTGAAGCTTTCTTT; cdr3_aa: CASSGWGLEAFF
d_call: .; cdr3_length: 11; j_call: TRBJ2-3; clone_size: once; v_call: TRBV6-6; cdr3_nt: TGTGCCAGCAGTTACGGGAATACGCAGTATTTT; cdr3_aa: CASSYGNTQYF
d_call: TRBD1; cdr3_length: 17; j_call: TRBJ1-5; clone_size: once; v_call: TRBV20-1; cdr3_nt: TGCAGTGCTATGGGACAGGGCGAGGTTTGGAGCAATCAGCCCCAGCATTTT; cdr3_aa: CSAMGQGEVWSNQPQHF